This is a list of T cell receptor beta chains from one sample in a study of tumor and adjacent non-tumor tissue in lung cancer. TCRdb passed the multiplex PCR reads through MiXCR, listing each CDR3 protein once. Of 52,000 or so distinct CDR3 sequences in the sample, roughly 69% were seen once. Input material: distant non-tumor lung tissue. The receptor source for this set is a woman aged 55 to 70 with non-small cell lung cancer. The CDR3 runs from the conserved cysteine through the conserved F or W. D genes are given only for firm matches. The size field is filled for only some rows; it gives once, few, many or a size class.

D,size,V,J,length,DNA,CDR3
NA,many,TRBV5-5,TRBJ1-2,14,TGTGCCAGCACCTCCGGGACAAAGCCTCCGGGCTACACCTTC,CASTSGTKPPGYTF
TRBD1,many,TRBV4-3,TRBJ1-3,17,TGCGCCAGCAGCCAGACCGTACAGGGGGCGTTGGGAAACACCATATATTTT,CASSQTVQGALGNTIYF
TRBD1,NA,TRBV4-1,TRBJ2-2,15,TGCGTCGGCAGCCAAGATGACAGGGGAACCGGGGAGCTGTTTTTT,CVGSQDDRGTGELFF
NA,medium-sized,TRBV11-3,TRBJ2-3,13,TGTGCCAGCAGACGGGACAGCGGGGATACGCAGTATTTT,CASRRDSGDTQYF
NA,once,TRBV29-1,TRBJ2-5,14,TGTAGCGCTGAAGCCGAGGAGCCGGGGGAGACCCAGTACTTC,CSAEAEEPGETQYF
NA,many,TRBV5-6,TRBJ2-3,14,TGTGCCAGCAGCACGTCCAGCTACACAGATACGCAGTATTTT,CASSTSSYTDTQYF
NA,few,TRBV5-1,TRBJ2-4,14,TGCGCCAGCAGCTTAACAGGGAGAGGAAACATTCAGTACTTC,CASSLTGRGNIQYF
TRBD1,medium-sized,TRBV6-5,TRBJ2-5,14,TGTGCCAGCAGAAACAGGGGGCGCGAAGAGACCCAGTACTTC,CASRNRGREETQYF
NA,NA,TRBV6-5,TRBJ2-5,14,TGTGCCAGCAGTGCCCAGGGAGATGAAGAGACACAGCACTTC,CASSAQGDEETQHF
NA,NA,TRBV12-3/TRBV12-4,TRBJ2-3,14,TGTGTCAGCAGTCGGATCGACGGGAATCAGCCCCAGTATTTT,CVSSRIDGNQPQYF
TRBD1,NA,TRBV11-2,TRBJ1-6,17,TGTGCCAGCGCTGAATTTGCAAACAGGGGGCCGAGCTCACCCCTCCACTTT,CASAEFANRGPSSPLHF
NA,NA,TRBV6-6,TRBJ1-2,14,TGTGCCAGCAGTTACGGAACACATTCCTATGGCCACACCTTC,CASSYGTHSYGHTF
TRBD1,NA,TRBV4-3,TRBJ1-1,19,TGCGCCAGCAGCCAATATATCACCCAGAGGGGACAGGTCAATACTGAAGCTTTCTTT,CASSQYITQRGQVNTEAFF
TRBD1,NA,TRBV28,TRBJ1-4,15,TGTGCCAGCAGTTTAGAACAGGGGGCTAATGAAAAGCTGTTTTTT,CASSLEQGANEKLFF
NA,NA,TRBV11-2,TRBJ1-5,14,TGTGACAGCAACCCAACAGGGAGTGATCAACCCCAGCATTTT,CDSNPTGSDQPQHF
NA,few,TRBV4-1,TRBJ1-4,15,TGCGCCAGCAGCCAGGCAGGGACAACTAATGAGAAACTGTTTTTT,CASSQAGTTNEKLFF
TRBD2,NA,TRBV29-1,TRBJ2-4,18,TGCAGCGCCATCTTAGGGCTAGCGGGGACCATAGTCAAAAACAGTCAGTACTTC,CSAILGLAGTIVKNSQYF
NA,few,TRBV11-3,TRBJ2-1,15,TGTGACAGCAGCTTAACGGGAGATTTGGCGAATGAGCAGTTCTTC,CDSSLTGDLANEQFF
NA,NA,TRBV29-1,TRBJ2-2,14,TGTAGCGTTATAAGGACAACGAAAACCGGGGAGCTGTTTTTT,CSVIRTTKTGELFF
NA,NA,TRBV11-1,TRBJ1-2,13,TGTGCCAGCAGCCCCGACAGGCTCTATGGCTACACCTTC,CASSPDRLYGYTF
NA,NA,TRBV11-2,TRBJ2-1,13,TGTGCCGGCAGCGGGCGGATTCGCTACGAGCAGTTCTTC,CAGSGRIRYEQFF
NA,NA,TRBV29-1,TRBJ1-1,12,TGCAGCGTCAGGGTCAGGGGTACTGAAACTTTCTTT,CSVRVRGTETFF
NA,NA,TRBV19,TRBJ2-3,14,TGTGCCACCGGACCGGGCGGCTTGAAGAATACGCAGTATTTT,CATGPGGLKNTQYF
NA,NA,TRBV29-1,TRBJ2-1,11,NA,CCVGKGNEQFF
NA,NA,TRBV28,TRBJ1-3,13,TGTGTCGGCACCGCGGGGAGGGGAAACACCATATATTTT,CVGTAGRGNTIYF
NA,few,TRBV11-3,TRBJ1-3,15,TGTGCCAGCAGCGCGGACAGTAGCTCTGGAAACACCATATATTTT,CASSADSSSGNTIYF
NA,NA,TRBV24-1,TRBJ2-3,14,TGTGTCACCCGACCTACTGACAGTTCAGATACGCAGTATTTT,CVTRPTDSSDTQYF
NA,medium-sized,TRBV6-2/TRBV6-3,TRBJ2-1,15,TGTGCCAGCAGCCAAAGACAGGAAGGTTACAATGAGCAGTTCTTC,CASSQRQEGYNEQFF
NA,NA,TRBV6-2/TRBV6-3,TRBJ2-6,15,TGTGCCTGCAGTTACTCGCCCTCTGGGGCCAACGTCCCGACTTTC,CACSYSPSGANVPTF
TRBD1,NA,TRBV11-3,TRBJ1-2,14,TGTGCCGGCACCCACGGACAGGGGGGGTTCGGCTACACCTTC,CAGTHGQGGFGYTF
TRBD2,NA,TRBV20-1,TRBJ2-7,13,TGCAGTGCTAGAGATAGCGGGACTTACGAGCAGTATTTC,CSARDSGTYEQYF
NA,once,TRBV29-1,TRBJ2-1,12,TGCAGCCTTGGCTACATGGCGGGTGAGCAGTTCTTC,CSLGYMAGEQFF
TRBD2,NA,TRBV12-3/TRBV12-4,TRBJ2-1,16,TGTGCCAGCGCCCCTAGTAGCGGGGGGGCCTACACTGAGCAGTTCTTC,CASAPSSGGAYTEQFF
NA,NA,TRBV12-3/TRBV12-4,TRBJ2-3,15,TGTGCCAGCAGCTTATCGGCGGGGCGCACAGATATGCAGTGTTTT,CASSLSAGRTDMQCF
NA,NA,TRBV28,TRBJ1-1,15,TGTGCCAGCAGTTTATTTCCTCCTACGTACACTGAGGCTTTCTTT,CASSLFPPTYTEAFF